This T cell receptor (beta chain) was profiled in a study of siplizumab effects on memory and regulatory T cells. The CDR3 is made up of 12 amino acids. Germline CDR1 SGHRS, CDR2 YFSETQ. V dropped 4 bases and J dropped 7 bases, with 12 bases sitting between them. Sequencing used immunoSEQ multiplex PCR; TCRdb keeps in-frame clones, though not all of them. The sample lists 95,000 to 110,000 clones, about 93% seen once, with 0.6% to 0.7% in the top ten. Sequenced material: Tregs sorted from blood. V gene TRBV5-1 combines with J gene TRBJ2-7; possibly TRBD1 or TRBD2 for D (5 bases each). The TCR was taken from a human donor in good health. The DNA of the CDR3 is TGCGCCAGCAGCACGGGACCGGGAGAGCAGTACTTC. Translation: CASSTGPGEQYF. Supplemented by reference TRBV5-1 and TRBJ2-7, the full variable domain reads KAGVTQTPRYLIKTRGQQVTLSCSPISGHRSVSWYQQTPGQGLQFLFEYFSETQRNKGNFPGRFSGRQFSNSRSEMNVSTLELGDSALYLCASSTGPGEQYFGPGTRLTVT.